Below, 9 T cell receptor beta chains from the same sample are listed, as sequenced in a study of T-cell memory formation after mild COVID-19. TCRdb used MiXCR to reprocess the 5' RACE reads, holding one entry per CDR3 protein. This table holds 200,000 to 300,000 distinct CDR3 sequences, roughly 14% found once. Material: PBMCs or a T cell subset sorted from them (not recorded which). The receptors were gathered from an adult woman who had mild COVID-19 (a few samples of this study predate the infection). Cell type and time point are not known.

This sequence joins TRBV18 and TRBJ1-1; D perhaps matches TRBD1 (6 bases). This CDR3 spans 17 amino acids. The ends were cut back, 1 base at V and 3 bases at J, with 18 bases in the middle. Looked up from germline, CDR1 is KGHSH and CDR2 is LQKENI. CDR3 nucleotides: TGTGCCAGCTCACCACTTGGACAGCTTCAAGGGCACACTGAAGCTTTCTTT. Encoded protein: CASSPLGQLQGHTEAFF.

The V call is TRBV11-2, the J call TRBJ1-1; tentative D call: TRBD1 (5 bases). The CDR3 contains 15 residues. V shed 3 bases and J shed 2 bases, with 13 bases lying between them. From germline, CDR1 is SGHAT and CDR2 FQNNGV. CDR3 coding DNA: TGTGCCAGCAGCTTTCAGCGGACACCTAACACTGAAGCTTTCTTT. Encoded protein: CASSFQRTPNTEAFF.

The sample holds one count of this clonotype. Because the CDR3 is missing its conserved closing phenylalanine or tryptophan, this is likely a read error. The chain is built from TRBV5-1 and TRBJ2-7; TRBD1 matches at 7 bases. The CDR3 runs 14 residues. CDR1 and CDR2 (germline): SGHRS, YFSETQ. V trimming: 0 bases; J trimming: 6 bases; junction bases outside the gene matches: 6. The CDR3 region has the DNA TGCGCCAGCAGCTTGGCCCTGACAGGGAGCGAGCAGTACTTA. It specifies CASSLALTGSEQYL.

This rearrangement joins TRBV4-3 to TRBJ2-3, with D possibly being TRBD2 (6 bases). V shed 1 base and J shed 0 bases, with 17 bases lying between them. The germline V gene encodes CDR1 LGHNA and CDR2 YSLEER. The length of the CDR3 is 18 residues. The CDR3 loop is CASSQARVGRGSTDTQYF. CDR3 nucleotide sequence: TGCGCCAGCAGCCAAGCCAGAGTAGGGCGGGGAAGCACAGATACGCAGTATTTT.

Only one count was recorded for this clonotype. CDR3 protein: CASSRRQGAPNTEAFF. For the CDR3, the DNA is TGTGCCAGCAGCCGAAGACAGGGGGCCCCGAACACTGAAGCTTTCTTT. The chain joins TRBV7-2 to TRBJ1-1; TRBD1 matches at 10 bases. With 5 bases clipped from V and 1 base from J, the junction kept 7 bases outside the gene matches. Per the germline V gene, CDR1 is SGHTA and CDR2 is FQGNSA. This CDR3 region has 16 residues.

The chain joins TRBV30 to TRBJ2-7; D is unclear. The CDR3 extends over 11 amino acids. V lost 0 bases and J 5 bases, leaving 5 bases between the germline ends. Germline V lookup: CDR1 GTSNPN, CDR2 SVGIG (reference sequence). The CDR3 DNA reads as TGTGCCTGGAGTGTCAAGCACGAGCAGTACTTC. This encodes CAWSVKHEQYF. Filled out from reference TRBV30 and TRBJ2-7, the complete variable domain reads SQTIHQWPATLVQPVGSPLSLECTVEGTSNPNLYWYRQAAGRGLQLLFYSVGIGQISSEVPQNLSASRPQDRQFILSSKKLLLSDSGFYLCAWSVKHEQYFGPGTRLTVT.

In this sample, this clonotype turned up a few times. J is TRBJ1-5 and V is TRBV18, with unresolved D. The V gene lost 3 bases and the J gene lost 8 bases, with 14 bases spanning the gap. The germline V gene encodes CDR1 KGHSH and CDR2 LQKENI. The CDR3 length is 14 residues. In DNA, the CDR3 is TGTGCCAGCTCACCTTCGGCAGCTAATGAGCCCCAGCATTTT. It translates to CASSPSAANEPQHF.

This clonotype was counted a few times. CDR3 sequence reads: CASSAGTGSSGELFF. The CDR3, as DNA: TGTGCCAGCAGCGCGGGGACAGGGTCGTCCGGGGAGCTGTTTTTT. The V gene is TRBV9, the J gene TRBJ2-2; 9 nucleotides match TRBD1. J was trimmed by 6 bases and V by 3 bases; bases with no gene match: 6. Germline lookup yields CDR1 SGDLS and CDR2 YYNGEE. This CDR3 contains 15 residues. The entire variable domain, with the rest obtained from reference TRBV9 and TRBJ2-2, is as follows: DSGVTQTPKHLITATGQRVTLRCSPRSGDLSVYWYQQSLDQGLQFLIQYYNGEERAKGNILERFSAQQFPDLHSELNLSSLELGDSALYFCASSAGTGSSGELFFGEGSRLTVL.

This clonotype was seen more than once but under ten times. The chain employs TRBV24-1 and TRBJ2-1; perhaps D is TRBD1 or TRBD2 (6 bases each). In germline, CDR1 is KGHDR, CDR2 SFDVKD. The CDR3 runs to 15 residues. The V end lost 0 bases, the J end lost 9 bases, and 14 bases lay between the germline ends. CDR3 loop: CATSDLRQGRSEQFF. The CDR3 DNA sequence: TGTGCCACCAGTGATTTGCGGCAGGGGAGGAGTGAGCAGTTCTTC.